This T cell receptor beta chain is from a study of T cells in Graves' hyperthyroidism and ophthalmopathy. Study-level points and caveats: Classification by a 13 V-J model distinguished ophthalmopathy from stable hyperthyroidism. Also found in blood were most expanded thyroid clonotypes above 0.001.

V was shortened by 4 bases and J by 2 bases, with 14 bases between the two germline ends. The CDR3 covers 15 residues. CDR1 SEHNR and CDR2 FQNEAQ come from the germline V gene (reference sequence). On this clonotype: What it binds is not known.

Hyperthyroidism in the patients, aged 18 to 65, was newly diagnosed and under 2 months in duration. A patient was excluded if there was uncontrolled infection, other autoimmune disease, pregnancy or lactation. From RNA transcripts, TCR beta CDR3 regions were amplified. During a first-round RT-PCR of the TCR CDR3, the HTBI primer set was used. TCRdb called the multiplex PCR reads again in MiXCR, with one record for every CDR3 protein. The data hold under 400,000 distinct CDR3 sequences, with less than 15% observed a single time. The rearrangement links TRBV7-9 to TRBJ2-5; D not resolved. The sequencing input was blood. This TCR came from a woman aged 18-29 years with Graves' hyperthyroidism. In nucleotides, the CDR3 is TGTGCCAGCAGCTACTTTCCCCTGGGTCAAGAGACCCAGTACTTC. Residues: CASSYFPLGQETQYF.